One and the same sample provided the 18 T cell receptor beta chains below, sequenced in a study of blood T cells in healthy people across ages. With a J-beta primer mix and a sample-barcoded 5' primer, a second PCR ran 7 to 11 cycles. MiXCR, applied by TCRdb to the 5' RACE reads, yields one record per CDR3 protein. The sample gives hundreds of thousands of distinct CDR3 sequences, around 50% of which show up once; approximately 12% is in the top ten. Sequenced input: blood. The receptor source for this set is a woman older than 75 in good health.

As regards this clonotype: Being one base from a much bigger clone, this may be a read error. The chain joins TRBV7-9 to TRBJ1-2; TRBD1 matches 7 bases. The CDR3 contains 13 residues. CDR1 and CDR2 from the germline V gene are SEHNR and FQNEAQ (reference sequence). For the CDR3, the DNA is TGTGCCAGCAGCGCGACAGGGAACTATGGCTACATCTTC. Protein: CASSATGNYGYIF.

The chain combines TRBV12-3 or TRBV12-4 with TRBJ2-1; 9 nucleotides match TRBD1. The tail of the sequence fits TRBJ2-7 better, so the J call may be wrong. The CDR3 contains 14 residues. This CDR3 is CASSPRQGDFEQYF. Written as DNA, the CDR3 is TGTGCCAGCAGCCCCCGACAGGGGGATTTCGAGCAGTACTTC.

This clonotype was seen just once. This chain connects TRBV20-1 to TRBJ2-5; 7 bases agree with TRBD1. TRBJ2-7 matches the DNA end more closely, so the J call is doubtful. The CDR3 has 14 residues. The germline V gene has CDR1 DFQATT and CDR2 SNEGSKA (reference sequence). CDR3 loop: CSAWSRDSTYEQYF. The CDR3 DNA reads TGCAGTGCTTGGAGTAGGGACAGTACCTACGAGCAGTACTTC.

On this clonotype itself: A clone one base away is much larger, so this may be a read error. The chain uses TRBV20-1 and TRBJ2-1; D ambiguous. The CDR3 has 13 residues. Germline V gene sequence: CDR1 DFQATT, CDR2 SNEGSKA (reference sequence). Between the trimmed V and J ends, which lost 3 bases and 9 bases, there was a span of 15 bases. The CDR3 reads CSASRSLVSEQFF. CDR3 nucleotides: TGCAGTGCTAGTCGGTCTCTAGTAAGTGAGCAGTTCTTC.

The V call is TRBV15, the J call TRBJ1-4; D remains ambiguous. Germline CDR1 LNHNV, CDR2 YYDKDF (reference sequence). The ends were cut back, 6 bases at V and 4 bases at J, with 6 bases in the middle. CDR3 size: 12 residues. The CDR3 bases are TGTGCCACCAGGGGCAATAATGAAAAACTGTTTTTT. Translated, it gives CATRGNNEKLFF.

This clonotype appeared a few times. The rearrangement joins TRBV12-3 or TRBV12-4 to TRBJ2-5; D gene uncertain. The CDR3 totals 14 residues. V dropped 5 bases and J dropped 3 bases, with 13 bases sitting between them. CDR3 DNA sequence: TGTGCCAGCAGTGTAGGCTTCAGAAAAGAGACCCAGTACTTC. Its protein is CASSVGFRKETQYF.

At least ten counts were recorded for this clonotype. J is TRBJ1-5 and V is TRBV21-1; whether TRBD1, the table's D call, matches the DNA was not checked. TRBV21-1 is assigned pseudogene status. The length of the CDR3 is 17 residues. The CDR3 sequence: CASSCRAVPGCNQPQHF. The CDR3 coding sequence is TGTGCCAGCAGCTGCCGGGCGGTCCCCGGATGTAATCAGCCCCAGCATTTT.

The J gene is TRBJ2-1, the V gene TRBV20-1; 9 bases are shared with TRBD2. Looked up from germline, CDR1 is DFQATT and CDR2 is SNEGSKA (reference sequence). V shed 0 bases, J shed 5 bases, and the junction held 11 bases outside the gene matches. There are 17 residues in the CDR3. CDR3 nucleotides: TGCAGTGCTAGAGATCCCCTTACTAGCGGGCCCGACAATGAGCAGTTCTTC. Protein product: CSARDPLTSGPDNEQFF.

A note on this clonotype: This sequence may be a read error, since a much larger clone differs from it by one base. The V and J genes are TRBV7-9 and TRBJ2-7; D is ambiguous. CDR1 and CDR2 (germline): SEHNR, FQNEAQ (reference sequence). V was pared by 5 bases and J by 2 bases, with 13 bases between. The CDR3 loop spans 14 amino acids. The chain's CDR3 is CASSAQGPAYEQYF. DNA for the CDR3: TGTGCCAGCAGCGCCCAAGGACCCGCCTACGAGCAGTACTTC.

The chain links TRBV11-2 to TRBJ2-1, with a tentative D call TRBD2 (6 bases). V lost 1 base and J lost 0, with 16 bases in between. The CDR3 has 18 amino acids. Germline V gene sequence: CDR1 SGHAT, CDR2 FQNNGV. The CDR3 sequence: CASSLAPGGGSSYNEQFF. Written as DNA, the CDR3 is TGTGCCAGCAGCTTAGCCCCCGGGGGAGGTAGCTCCTACAATGAGCAGTTCTTC.

Ten or more counts support this clonotype. This rearrangement joins TRBV20-1 to TRBJ2-3, with D hard to call. The CDR3 is made up of 14 amino acids. Germline values: CDR1 DFQATT, CDR2 SNEGSKA (reference sequence). The V and J ends lost 4 bases and 3 bases respectively, with 14 bases between them. This chain's CDR3 is CSAIRTPTTDTQYF. The CDR3 DNA follows: TGCAGTGCTATTCGAACCCCTACGACAGATACGCAGTATTTT.

This clonotype was observed many times. This sequence joins TRBV7-9 and TRBJ1-5; D gene ambiguous. CDR1 SEHNR and CDR2 FQNEAQ come from the germline V gene (reference sequence). The V gene lost 3 bases and the J gene lost 1 base, with 10 bases spanning the gap. This CDR3 is 15 amino acids long. CDR3 nucleotides: TGTGCCAGCAGCTTTACCTCCGGGAGCAATCAGCCCCAGCATTTT. The encoded protein is CASSFTSGSNQPQHF.

The chain is built from TRBV6-5 and TRBJ1-4; tentative D call: TRBD1 (6 bases). V lost 4 bases and J 14 bases, leaving 26 bases between the germline ends. The CDR3 extends over 16 amino acids. Germline CDR1 reads MNHEY; CDR2 reads SVGAGI. The CDR3 loop is CASSSHPRQASDRLFF. The DNA of the CDR3 is TGTGCCAGCAGTTCCCACCCCCGACAGGCCTCGGATAGGCTGTTTTTT.

This clonotype has a handful of counts. The chain couples TRBV27 to TRBJ2-1; D not certain. V was cut by 4 bases and J by 9 bases, with 13 bases left in between. Germline-derived CDR1 and CDR2 are MNHEY and SMNVEV (reference sequence). The CDR3 is 13 amino acids. CDR3 region: CASSCGSPVEQFF. DNA for the CDR3: TGTGCCAGCAGTTGCGGTAGTCCGGTTGAGCAGTTCTTC.

In regard to this clonotype: This may stem from a read error, because a much larger clone lies one nucleotide away. This chain links TRBV2 with TRBJ2-7; D call uncertain. The germline CDR1 and CDR2 sequences are SNHLY and FYNNEI. Trimming stripped 5 bases from V and 2 bases from J, with 13 bases between. CDR3 length: 14 residues. The CDR3 coding sequence is TGTGCCAGCAGTTCCTACAGCGACCCCTACGAGCAGTACTTC. This encodes CASSSYSDPYEQYF. The full variable domain, completed using reference TRBV2 and TRBJ2-7, is EPEVTQTPSHQVTQMGQEVILRCVPISNHLYFYWYRQILGQKVEFLVSFYNNEISEKSEIFDDQFSVERPDGSNFTLKIRSTKLEDSAMYFCASSSYSDPYEQYFGPGTRLTVT.

Of note for this clonotype: Mismatch with germline at one junction end may stem from a read error. V usage is TRBV7-3 and J usage is TRBJ2-3; 8 bases are shared with TRBD1. The CDR3 contains 14 residues. The germline gives CDR1 SGHTA, CDR2 FQGTGA. The CDR3 sequence: CASSLQGATDAQYF. In DNA form, the CDR3 reads TGTGCCAGCAGCCTGCAGGGGGCAACAGATGCGCAGTATTTT.

This clonotype was counted a few times. The chain uses TRBV7-2 and TRBJ2-2; D not resolved. Germline lookup yields CDR1 SGHTA and CDR2 FQGNSA. V was shortened by 6 bases and J by 4 bases, with 9 bases between the two germline ends. The CDR3 extends over 13 amino acids. This CDR3 is CASREGFTGELFF. The CDR3 DNA sequence: TGTGCCAGCAGAGAAGGGTTCACCGGGGAGCTGTTTTTT.

The rearrangement uses TRBV10-3 and TRBJ2-1, with 9 bases that match TRBD2. The germline gives CDR1 ENHRY, CDR2 SYGVKD. This CDR3 is built from 15 residues. V lost 0 bases and J lost 8; bases outside the gene matches: 5. The CDR3 coding sequence is TGTGCCATCAGTGAGTCCGGGACTAGCCCGGATGAGCAGTTCTTC. Amino acids: CAISESGTSPDEQFF.